This T cell receptor (beta chain) was identified during a study of early stage breast cancer tumors. Study-wide context: About 80% of the 16 invasive tumors were ER+, PR+ and HER2-.

Study observations and caveats: Most shared enriched TCRB sequences were commonly generated ones.

J was trimmed by 5 bases and V by 8 bases; bases with no gene match: 6. CDR1 is SNHLY, CDR2 FYNNEI, per germline. This CDR3 region has 13 residues. Blood replicates held 0.5 ug DNA, tumor or normal breast approximately 1.5 ug, two each. This table comes from immunoSEQ multiplex PCR, and its TCRdb copy is limited to in-frame clones, with some not included. The sample has roughly 30,000 clones, 75% to 85% seen once. With regard to this clone: What it recognizes is unknown.

The rearrangement links TRBV2 to TRBJ1-5, with 7 bases lining up with TRBD1. The sample comprised blood. This clonotype originated in a person in their sixties or seventies with breast cancer. The CDR3: CASEGDRDQPQHF. CDR3 nucleotides: TGTGCCAGCGAGGGGGACAGAGATCAGCCCCAGCATTTT.